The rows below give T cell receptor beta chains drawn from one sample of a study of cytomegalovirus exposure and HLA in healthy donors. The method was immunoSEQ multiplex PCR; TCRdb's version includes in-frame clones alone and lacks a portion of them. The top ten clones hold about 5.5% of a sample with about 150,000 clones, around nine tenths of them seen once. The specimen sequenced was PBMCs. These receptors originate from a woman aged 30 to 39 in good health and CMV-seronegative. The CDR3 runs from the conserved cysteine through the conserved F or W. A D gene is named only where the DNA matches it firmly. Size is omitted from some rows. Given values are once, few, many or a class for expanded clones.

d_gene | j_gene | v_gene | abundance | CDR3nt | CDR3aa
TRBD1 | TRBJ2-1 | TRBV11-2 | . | TGTGCCAGCAGCTTAGTCAGGGGGCGCTGGAATGAGCAGTTCTTC | CASSLVRGRWNEQFF
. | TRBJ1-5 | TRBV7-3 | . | TGTGCCAGCAGCCCGCCTAGGGTCAGGGAATGGGATCAGCCCCAGCATTTT | CASSPPRVREWDQPQHF
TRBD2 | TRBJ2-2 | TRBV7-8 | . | TGTGCCAGCTTCAGGGCGGGGGCGAACACCGGGGAGCTGTTTTTT | CASFRAGANTGELFF
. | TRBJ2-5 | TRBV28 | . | TGTGCCAGCAGTTTCGTAGAGACCCAGTACTTC | CASSFVETQYF
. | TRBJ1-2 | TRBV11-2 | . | TGTGCCAGCAGCTTAGAGGCGGGGGGTGGTGGCTACACCTTC | CASSLEAGGGGYTF
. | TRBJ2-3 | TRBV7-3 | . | TGTGCCAGCAGCCCCGGGGGGCCGAGCACAGATACGCAGTATTTT | CASSPGGPSTDTQYF
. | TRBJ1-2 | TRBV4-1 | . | TGCGCCAGCAGCCAACGCTATACAGGGCATGGCTACACCTTC | CASSQRYTGHGYTF
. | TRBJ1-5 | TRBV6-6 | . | TGTGCCAGCAGTAACCAACGGGGGGGCCGCAATCAGCCCCAGCATTTT | CASSNQRGGRNQPQHF
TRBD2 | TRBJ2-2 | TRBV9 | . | TGTGCCAGCAGCGTAGACGGCGGGAGGAACACCGGGGAGCTGTTTTTT | CASSVDGGRNTGELFF
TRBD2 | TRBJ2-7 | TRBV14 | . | TGTGCCAGCAGCCCAAGAGCGGGGGTTACCTACGAGCAGTACTTC | CASSPRAGVTYEQYF
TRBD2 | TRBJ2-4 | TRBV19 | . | TGTGCCAGTAGTATGACCGGGACTAGCGGGAGGGCCGGGGCCAAAAACATTCAGTACTTC | CASSMTGTSGRAGAKNIQYF
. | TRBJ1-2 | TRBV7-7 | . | TGTGCCAGCAGACCGAGGCATGGTCGGAGAGGCTACACCTTC | CASRPRHGRRGYTF
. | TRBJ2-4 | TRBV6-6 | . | TGTGCCAGCAGCCCCTTTAACCTGGAGGCCAAAAACATTCAGTACTTC | CASSPFNLEAKNIQYF
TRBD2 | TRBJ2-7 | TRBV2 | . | TGTGCCAGCAGGGGAGCGGGAGGGGGCTACGAGCAGTACTTC | CASRGAGGGYEQYF
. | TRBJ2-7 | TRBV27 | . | TGTGCCAGCAGTACGAGACTAGTGCACGAGCAGTACTTC | CASSTRLVHEQYF
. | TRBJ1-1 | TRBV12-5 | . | TGTGCTAGTGGTTTGGTAGTAGGGGGGAGGGACACTGAAGCTTTCTTT | CASGLVVGGRDTEAFF
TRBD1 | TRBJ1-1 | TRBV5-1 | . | TGCGCCAGCAGCACGACAGGGCGGGATCTTGGCACTGAAGCTTTCTTT | CASSTTGRDLGTEAFF
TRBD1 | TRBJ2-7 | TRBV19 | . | TGTGCCAGTAGTATTGAACAGGGGGCGCGGGGCGAGCAGTACTTC | CASSIEQGARGEQYF
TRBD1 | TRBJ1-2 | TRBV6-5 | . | TGTGCCAGCAGTTACGGGACAGGGGGCAACTATGGCTACACCTTC | CASSYGTGGNYGYTF
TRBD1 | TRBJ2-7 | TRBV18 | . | TGTGCCAGCTCACCTCAGGACAGGGCGGGCGAGCAGTACTTC | CASSPQDRAGEQYF
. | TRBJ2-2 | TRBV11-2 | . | TGTGCCAGCAGCTTGCAGCGGCCGAACACCGGGGAGCTGTTTTTT | CASSLQRPNTGELFF
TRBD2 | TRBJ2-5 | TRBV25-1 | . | TGTGCCAGTCGCGTAGCGGGGGGCTCAGAGACCCAGTACTTC | CASRVAGGSETQYF
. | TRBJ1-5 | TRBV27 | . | TGTGCCAGCAGTTTATTAAGCAATCAGCCCCAGCATTTT | CASSLLSNQPQHF
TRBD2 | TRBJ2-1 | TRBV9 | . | TGTGCCAGCAGCCCTCCGGGACTAGCGGGATATAATGAGCAGTTCTTC | CASSPPGLAGYNEQFF
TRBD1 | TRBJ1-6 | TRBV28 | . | TGTGCCAGCAGGCGACAGGGAACCTATAATTCACCCCTCCACTTT | CASRRQGTYNSPLHF
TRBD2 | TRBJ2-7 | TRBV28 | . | TGTGCCAGCAGTTTTAAACTAGCGGGAGTTATCTCCTACGAGCAGTACTTC | CASSFKLAGVISYEQYF
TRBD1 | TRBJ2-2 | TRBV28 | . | TGTGCCAGCAGTTCGGACAGGTCACCCGGGGAGCTGTTTTTT | CASSSDRSPGELFF
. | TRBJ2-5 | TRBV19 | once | TGTGCCACCTCTCCCCGGGAGCAAGAGACCCAGTACTTC | CATSPREQETQYF
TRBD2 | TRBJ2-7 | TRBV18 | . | TGTGCCAGCTCACCGGGGACTACGGCCTACGAGCAGTACTTC | CASSPGTTAYEQYF
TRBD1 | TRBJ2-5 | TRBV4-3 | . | TGCGCCAGCAGTTTCGGACAGGGGGTTGGGGAGACCCAGTACTTC | CASSFGQGVGETQYF
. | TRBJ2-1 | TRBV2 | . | TGTGCCAGCAGGGAGATCTCCTACAATGAGCAGTTCTTC | CASREISYNEQFF
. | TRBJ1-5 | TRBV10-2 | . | TGCGCCAGCAGTGAGTCTTCCCCTCGGAGGGTGTCACAGCCCCAGCATTTT | CASSESSPRRVSQPQHF
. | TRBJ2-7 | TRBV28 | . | TGTGCCAGCAGAACTACAGGACACGAGCAGTACTTC | CASRTTGHEQYF
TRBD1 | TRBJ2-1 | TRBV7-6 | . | TGTGCCAGCAGCTTGGGGGACAGGGCTTACAATGAGCAGTTCTTC | CASSLGDRAYNEQFF
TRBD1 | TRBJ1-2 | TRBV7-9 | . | TGTGCCAGCAGCGGGCCGGGACAGGGGGCGTTTGGCTACACCTTC | CASSGPGQGAFGYTF
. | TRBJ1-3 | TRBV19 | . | TGTGCCAGCCGGCAGCCGGGGTCTGGAAACACCATATATTTT | CASRQPGSGNTIYF
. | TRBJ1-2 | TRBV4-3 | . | TGCGCCAGCAGCCAAGAACCAGGCATTGATGGTAACTATGGCTACACCTTC | CASSQEPGIDGNYGYTF
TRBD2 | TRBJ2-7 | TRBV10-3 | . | TGTGCCATCAGTCCCCGGACAGCGGGAGGAGATAGCGCCTACGAGCAGTACTTC | CAISPRTAGGDSAYEQYF
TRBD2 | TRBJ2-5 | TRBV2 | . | TGTGCCAGCAGTAAGACTAGCGGAGCACCCCAAGAGACCCAGTACTTC | CASSKTSGAPQETQYF
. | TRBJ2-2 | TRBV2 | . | TGTGCCAGCAGTGCGAGGCTAGCAAGTCGGGCCGGGGAGCTGTTTTTT | CASSARLASRAGELFF
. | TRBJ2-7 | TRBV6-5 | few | TGTGCCAGCAGTTCCTACGATAGTTACGAGCAGTACTTC | CASSSYDSYEQYF
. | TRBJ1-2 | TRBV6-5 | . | TGTCCCAACGAGGAGGGGAGGGTCTATGGCTACACCTTC | CPNEEGRVYGYTF
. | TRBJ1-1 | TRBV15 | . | TGTGCCACCAGCGCTTTGGCGGGGTACACTGAAGCTTTCTTT | CATSALAGYTEAFF
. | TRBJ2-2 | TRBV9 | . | TGTGCCAGCAGCTCGTGGGGCCATCGTCCCACCGGGGAGCTGTTTTTT | CASSSWGHRPTGELFF
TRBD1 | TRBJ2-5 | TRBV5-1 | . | TGCGCCAGCATGAGATCCGGGCCCAGGACAGGCCAAGAGACCCAGTACTTC | CASMRSGPRTGQETQYF
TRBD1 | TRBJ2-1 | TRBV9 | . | TGTGCCAGCAGCTATCGACAGGGGGCAGGTAATGAGCAGTTCTTC | CASSYRQGAGNEQFF
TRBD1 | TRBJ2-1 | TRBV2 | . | TGCGCCAGCAGTCAACAGGGGAACCATTGGTACGGTGGGCAGTTCTTC | CASSQQGNHWYGGQFF
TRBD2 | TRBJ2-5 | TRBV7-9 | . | TGTGCCAGCAGCTTACTGGGAGGGCGCGAGACCCAGTACTTC | CASSLLGGRETQYF
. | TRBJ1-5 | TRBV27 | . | TGTGCCAGCGCCCAGGGGAACCAGCCCCAGCATTTT | CASAQGNQPQHF
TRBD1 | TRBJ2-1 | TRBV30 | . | TGTGCCTGGAGTACTCCCGGGACAGTAGTAAATGAGCAGTTCTTC | CAWSTPGTVVNEQFF
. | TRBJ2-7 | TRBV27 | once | TGTGCCAGCAGCAGCGGGCCTGCTAACTACGAGCAGTACTTC | CASSSGPANYEQYF
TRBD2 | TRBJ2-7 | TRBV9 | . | TGTGCCAGCAGCCCCCTGGGACTAGCGGGGTCCTACGAGCAGTACTTC | CASSPLGLAGSYEQYF
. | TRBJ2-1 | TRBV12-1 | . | TGTGCCAGCAGCTTTTTCACCGGGACTTATCTACCCGAGCAGTTCTTC | CASSFFTGTYLPEQFF
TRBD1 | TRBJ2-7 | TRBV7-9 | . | TGTGCCAGCAGCCTTGGACAGGGGGCCCACCTCGAGCAGTACTTC | CASSLGQGAHLEQYF
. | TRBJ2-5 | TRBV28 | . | TGTGCCAGCAGTTCTTTTTCGGGTAATATGGTATTAGAAGAGACCCAGTACTTC | CASSSFSGNMVLEETQYF
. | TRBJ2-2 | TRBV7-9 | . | TGTGCCAGCAGCTTAGTACCCCCCCCACAGGGAACCGGCACCGGGGAGCTGTTTTTT | CASSLVPPPQGTGTGELFF
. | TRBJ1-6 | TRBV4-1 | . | TGCGCCAGCAGCCCAGGGACATCCTCGAATTCACCCCTCCACTTT | CASSPGTSSNSPLHF
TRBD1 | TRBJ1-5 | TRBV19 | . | TGTGCCAGTAGTATGTCATGGCAACAGGGGCGAAACAATCAGCCCCAGCATTTT | CASSMSWQQGRNNQPQHF
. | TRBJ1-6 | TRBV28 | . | TGTGCCAGCAGTGCCCAGGGACATCATAATTCACCCCTCCACTTT | CASSAQGHHNSPLHF